These T cell receptor beta chains were read from a single sample in a study of regulatory T cells in long-lasting Graves disease. MiXCR, applied by TCRdb to the multiplex PCR reads, yields one record per CDR3 protein. The sample has about 470,000 distinct CDR3 sequences, approximately 21% seen once. The sample here was peripheral blood mononuclear cells (PBMCs), taken when the disease was refractory, from a patient treated with antithyroid drugs. Every receptor here comes from a female donor with Graves disease. Each CDR3 is given with its conserved first and last residue.

v_gene	j_gene	len	CDR3aa
TRBV9	TRBJ1-3	14	CASSDAPSGNTIYF
TRBV19	TRBJ1-4	17	CASSIPDPILTGEKLFF
TRBV6-1	TRBJ2-7	14	CASRHPRLRYEQYF
TRBV11-2	TRBJ1-6	14	CASSLTGTNSPLHF
TRBV24-1	TRBJ2-5	12	CATGDFQETQYF
TRBV6-1	TRBJ1-5	14	CASSLRESIQPQHF
TRBV28	TRBJ2-7	16	CASSQGGQPGPYEQYF
TRBV9	TRBJ1-6	15	CASSTGQRDNSPLHF
TRBV11-2	TRBJ1-2	11	CASSLGLRYTF
TRBV24-1	TRBJ1-5	13	CATSAGGVQPQHF
TRBV7-2	TRBJ2-4	13	CASSFVQGGIRYF
TRBV5-5	TRBJ1-3	15	CASSPGQGDGNTIYF
TRBV24-1	TRBJ1-2	13	CATSAEPSYGYTF
TRBV7-2	TRBJ1-4	12	CASSWRQEKLFF
TRBV20-1	TRBJ2-7	14	CSARDSGVTYEQYF
TRBV28	TRBJ2-7	17	CASIRTSGSSVDYEQYF
TRBV10-3	TRBJ1-5	13	CASMDRKDQPQHF
TRBV9	TRBJ1-3	15	CASSVDTDSGNTIYF
TRBV6-2/TRBV6-3	TRBJ2-5	18	CASSYSLHLAGVQETQYF
TRBV2	TRBJ1-1	13	CASSPGTGVGSFF
TRBV29-1	TRBJ1-1	14	CSVGDGYLNTEAFF
TRBV27	TRBJ2-5	16	CASSFGAGGYQETQYF
TRBV3-1	TRBJ1-2	15	CASSQDIGRARGYTF
TRBV9	TRBJ2-1	18	CASSVAQIAGGSYNEQFF
TRBV11-3	TRBJ2-2	15	CASSVDRSITGELFF
TRBV30	TRBJ2-7	12	CAWGRQGLEQYF